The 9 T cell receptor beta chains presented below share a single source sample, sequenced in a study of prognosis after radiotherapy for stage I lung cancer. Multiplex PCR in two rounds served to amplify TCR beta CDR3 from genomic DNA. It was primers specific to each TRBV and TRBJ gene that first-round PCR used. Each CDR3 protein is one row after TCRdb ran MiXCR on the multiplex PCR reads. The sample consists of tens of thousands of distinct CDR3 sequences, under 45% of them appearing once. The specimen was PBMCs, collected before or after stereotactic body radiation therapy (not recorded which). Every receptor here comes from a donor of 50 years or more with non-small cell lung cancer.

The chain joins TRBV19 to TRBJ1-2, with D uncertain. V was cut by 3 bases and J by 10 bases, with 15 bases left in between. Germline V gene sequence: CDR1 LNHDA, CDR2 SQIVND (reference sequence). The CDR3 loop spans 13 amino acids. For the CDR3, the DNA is TGTGCCAGTAGTATGGTGGCGGGGTTTTACTACACCTTC. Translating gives CASSMVAGFYYTF.

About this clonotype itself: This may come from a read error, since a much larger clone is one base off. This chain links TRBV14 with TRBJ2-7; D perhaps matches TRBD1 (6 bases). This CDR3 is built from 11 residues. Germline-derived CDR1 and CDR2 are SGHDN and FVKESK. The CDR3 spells CSSSPAPGTNF. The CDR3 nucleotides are TGTTCCAGCAGCCCTGCCCCCGGGACAAACTTC.

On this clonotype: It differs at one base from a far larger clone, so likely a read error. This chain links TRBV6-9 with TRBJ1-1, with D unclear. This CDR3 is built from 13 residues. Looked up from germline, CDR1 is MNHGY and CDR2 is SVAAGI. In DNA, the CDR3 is TGTGCCAGCAGTTGGGCGGTGAACAATGAAGCTTTCTTT. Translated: CASSWAVNNEAFF.

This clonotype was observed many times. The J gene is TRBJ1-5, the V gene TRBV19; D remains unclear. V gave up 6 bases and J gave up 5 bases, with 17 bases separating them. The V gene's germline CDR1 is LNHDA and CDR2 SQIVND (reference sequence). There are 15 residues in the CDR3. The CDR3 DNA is TGTGCCAGTAGCTCCCTGGCAGGCATCTATCAGCCCCAGCATTTT. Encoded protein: CASSSLAGIYQPQHF.

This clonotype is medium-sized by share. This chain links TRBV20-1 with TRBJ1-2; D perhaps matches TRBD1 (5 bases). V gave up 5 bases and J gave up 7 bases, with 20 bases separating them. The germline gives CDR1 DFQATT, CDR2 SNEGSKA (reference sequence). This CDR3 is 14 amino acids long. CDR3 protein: CSAPEGRARGGYTF. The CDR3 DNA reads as TGCAGTGCTCCCGAGGGACGGGCGAGGGGTGGCTACACCTTC.

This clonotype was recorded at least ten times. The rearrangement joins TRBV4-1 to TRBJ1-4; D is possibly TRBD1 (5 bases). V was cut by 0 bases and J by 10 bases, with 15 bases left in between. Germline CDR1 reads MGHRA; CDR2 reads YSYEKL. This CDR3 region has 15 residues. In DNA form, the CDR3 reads TGCGCCAGCAGCCAAGATGGACTGGGGACCGGAAAACTGTTTTTT. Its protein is CASSQDGLGTGKLFF.

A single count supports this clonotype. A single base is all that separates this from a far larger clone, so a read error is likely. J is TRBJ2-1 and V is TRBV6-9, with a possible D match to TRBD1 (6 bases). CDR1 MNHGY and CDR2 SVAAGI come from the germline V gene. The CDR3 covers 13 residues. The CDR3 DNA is TGTTCCAGCAGTTCCCAGGGGCGGGATGAGCAGTTCTTC. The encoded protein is CSSSSQGRDEQFF.

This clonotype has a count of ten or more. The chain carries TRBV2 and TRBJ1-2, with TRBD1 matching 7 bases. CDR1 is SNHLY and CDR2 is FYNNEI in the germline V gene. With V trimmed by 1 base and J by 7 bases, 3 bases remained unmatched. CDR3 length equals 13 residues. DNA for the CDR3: TGTGCCAGCAGTGAAGGAGGGGGCCGTGGCTACACCTTC. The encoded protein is CASSEGGGRGYTF.

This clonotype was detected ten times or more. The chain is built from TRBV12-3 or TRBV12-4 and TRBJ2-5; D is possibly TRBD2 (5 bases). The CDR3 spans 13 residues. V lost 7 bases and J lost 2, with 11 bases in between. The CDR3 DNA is TGTGCCAGCACCAATCGGGGACAAGAGACCCAGTACTTC. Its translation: CASTNRGQETQYF.